Below, one T cell receptor (beta chain) is given with its context. There is no known antigen for this receptor. Base qualities are not provided; no much larger clone lies one nucleotide away. The germline V gene (reference sequence) specifies DFQATT as CDR1 and SNEGSKA as CDR2. Trimming leaves V shorter by 5 bases and J shorter by 3 bases, with the junction holding 10 bases beyond the gene matches. The CDR3, cysteine through phenylalanine, is 14 amino acids long. Only CDR3 DNA remains: 42 bases, in frame from the first base. The data belong to a study of identical twins (dated by TCRdb to 2016 to 2018). As for the study more broadly: To test whether fetal clonotypes persist, the study used deep sequencing on TCR alpha and beta repertoires from monozygotic twins, unrelated adults of various ages, and cord blood. Replicate twin experiments were performed at different times using different library preparation protocols to rule out contamination. Points the paper makes about the study in general: Zero-insertion analyses could be partly confounded by invariant T cells such as MAIT and iNKT, although diverse VJ usage argued against such confounding for most clonotypes. Compared with coincidental sharing between unrelated individuals, out-of-frame TCR alpha sequences shared between twins showed an excess of sequences with low generation probability. In monozygotic twins, recombination models systematically underestimated out-of-frame TCR alpha sharing, but the models matched the sharing seen between unrelated individuals. Fewer insertions were carried by abundant cord blood beta clonotypes; a weaker similar trend was observed in young adult naive repertoires, while no such trend was observed in memory repertoires. The excess sharing between twins in beta out-of-frame sequences was weaker because fewer shared sequences reduced the signal-to-noise ratio. Conclusions relied on cross-sectional statistical analysis, since the same donors could not be followed over many years.

Library method: 5' RACE. TCRdb lists the instrument as Illumina HiSeq 2000. Template switching added a universal primer binding site, and the final cDNA carried a unique molecular identifier that allowed TCR cDNA molecules to be counted accurately. Specific primers in the conserved constant-segment region were used to synthesize first-strand cDNA for TCR alpha and beta chains. To control for contamination, every cDNA library carried two barcodes: a SMART-Mk sample barcode plus Illumina barcodes. Two successive PCR steps introduced TruSeq adapter sequences along with Illumina sample barcodes. TCR alpha and beta cDNA libraries were sequenced on the Illumina HiSeq platform with custom primers. On the study's bioinformatics: Raw reads were processed with MiGEC to extract unique molecular identifiers, and MiXCR was used to determine CDR3 positions. For each individual, recombination models were inferred using an EM algorithm with the repgenHMM and IGoR tools. Shared clonotypes were analyzed with the tcR package in R, and sharing was normalized by the product of cloneset sizes. To study raw recombination free of thymic and clonal selection effects, out-of-frame nonproductive sequences were analyzed. The raw public reads went through TCRdb reprocessing: fastp at Q25, MiXCR clone calling, in-frame beta chains kept. Each CDR3 protein appears once, grouped with its most common genes and DNA. The V and J calls were determined by TCRdb, not by the authors. The sample table holds about 690,000 distinct CDR3 sequences, of which approximately 22% were seen once. 4.3% of the sample is in the top ten clones.

Every donor in the study was a healthy Caucasian. Three pairs of female monozygotic twins, all aged about 18 to 30 years, were included in the twin cohort. RNA for TCR libraries was isolated from peripheral blood mononuclear cells. These data were also reused for a study on T cells expressing NK-cell markers. From the second report: TCR beta-chain repertoires were profiled in sorted CD3+CD56+NKG2C+, CD3+CD56+NKG2C- and CD3+CD56-NKG2C+ T-cell subsets from eight donors. Of the eight sequenced donors, seven were found to be HCMV-seropositive and one was found to be HCMV-seronegative. In several experiments an anti-gammadeltaTCR antibody was added to restrict sorting to alphabetaTCR-expressing T cells. For roughly six donors, the dominant CD3+CD56+NKG2C+ clonotypes were among the top 10 CD8+ clonotypes and accounted for roughly 1.0-7.5% of CD8+ T cells. Those dominant clonotypes were again the most abundant among CD3+CD56-NKG2C+ cells in several donors, at about 25-60.1%. Whether the expanded NKG2C-expressing T cell clones were specific for HCMV antigens was left unclear. The eight sequenced donors were randomly selected healthy volunteers, three men and five women. A commercial ELISA kit detecting HCMV-specific IgG in serum was used to determine HCMV serostatus. For six donors, bulk peripheral blood T-cell repertoires were additionally sequenced from unsorted PBMC. MIGEC was used to demultiplex reads and group the reads by UMI, and MiTCR was used to assemble and quantify clonotypes. To exclude erroneous sequences, only TCR cDNA sequences supported by at least two reads were retained. The tcR package was used for downstream repertoire analysis, and clonotypes were matched between fractions using CDR3 nucleotide sequence together with V segment. VDJmatch was used to annotate antigen specificity against VDJdb, with one amino acid substitution in CDR3 permitted.

Recombination linked TRBV20-1 to TRBJ2-7; 7 of the junction bases match TRBD1. Sequenced: PBMCs. This receptor was taken from a woman younger than 30 in good health. The CDR3 loop reads CSAGTRGRIYEQYF. The nucleotide sequence reads TGCAGTGCTGGAACGAGGGGGCGTATCTACGAGCAGTACTTC.